What follows are 9 T cell receptor beta chains derived from one specimen sequenced in a study of graft-versus-host responses after intestinal transplantation. TCRdb's table, derived via immunoSEQ multiplex PCR, lists solely in-frame clones and lacks some. The data show tens of thousands of clones, with about 89% seen just once and 2.3% held by the top ten. The material was PBMCs, obtained about 330 days after intestinal transplant. Receptors were obtained from a human patient who received an intestinal transplant, so some T cells may come from the graft donor.

The chain recombines TRBV28 with TRBJ2-7; TRBD2 is a possible D gene (5 bases). Trimming removed 6 bases from V and 6 bases from J, with 12 bases in between. Germline lookup yields CDR1 MDHEN and CDR2 SYDVKM. This CDR3 comprises 12 residues. CDR3 loop: CASRVLAGEQYF. CDR3 in DNA: TGTGCCAGCAGAGTTCTAGCCGGCGAGCAGTACTTC.

The chain combines TRBV4-1 with TRBJ2-3, with D possibly being TRBD1 or TRBD2 (6 bases each). The ends were cut back, 1 base at V and 5 bases at J, with 19 bases in the middle. The CDR3 is 17 residues long. Per the germline V gene, CDR1 is MGHRA and CDR2 is YSYEKL. In DNA form, the CDR3 reads TGCGCCAGCAGCCAAGCCGGCTGGGGGGCGATAAAAGATACGCAGTATTTT. Its translation: CASSQAGWGAIKDTQYF.

The chain carries TRBV5-4 and TRBJ2-6, with TRBD1 matching 10 bases. V was clipped by 0 bases and J by 0 bases; unmatched bases: 9. The CDR3 has 20 residues. Looked up from germline, CDR1 is SGHNT and CDR2 is YYREEE (reference sequence). The CDR3 region is CASSLGPTGGGISGANVLTF. CDR3 DNA sequence: TGTGCCAGCAGCTTGGGGCCGACAGGGGGCGGTATCTCTGGGGCCAACGTCCTGACTTTC.

The rearrangement joins TRBV6-5 to TRBJ2-1; TRBD2 aligns across 10 bases. Trimming removed 7 bases from V and 6 bases from J; junction bases left unmatched: 9. Germline CDR1 and CDR2: MNHEY and SVGAGI. The CDR3 covers 15 residues. The CDR3 protein is CASKQLAGVVNEQFF. Written as DNA, the CDR3 is TGTGCCAGCAAACAGCTAGCGGGGGTTGTCAATGAGCAGTTCTTC.

This sequence joins TRBV20-1 and TRBJ2-5; D unclear. Germline-derived CDR1 and CDR2 are DFQATT and SNEGSKA (reference sequence). The CDR3 has 10 residues. The germline V and J ends were trimmed by 4 bases and 1 base, with 1 base remaining between them. The CDR3 DNA reads TGCAGTGCTACCCAAGAGACCCAGTACTTC. Its protein product is CSATQETQYF.

The chain's CDR3 is CASSLYGPYEQYF. In DNA form, the CDR3 reads TGTGCCAGCAGTTTATACGGGCCCTACGAGCAGTACTTC. The chain links TRBV27 to TRBJ2-7; no definite D call. The CDR3 spans 13 residues. CDR1 and CDR2 (germline): MNHEY, SMNVEV (reference sequence). V was clipped by 1 base and J by 2 bases, with 6 bases between them.

This rearrangement joins TRBV6-1 to TRBJ2-7; D may be TRBD1 or TRBD2 (5 bases each). V lost 2 bases and J 4 bases, leaving 9 bases between the germline ends. This CDR3 has 13 amino acids. Germline V gives CDR1 MNHNS, CDR2 SASEGT. In DNA form, the CDR3 reads TGTGCCAGCAGTGAATATGGGGGATACGAGCAGTACTTC. Its translation: CASSEYGGYEQYF.

The chain joins TRBV11-2 to TRBJ1-2; maybe TRBD1 (5 bases). V shed 6 bases and J shed 7 bases, with 18 bases lying between them. CDR1 and CDR2 (germline): SGHAT, FQNNGV. This CDR3 region has 14 residues. Written as DNA, the CDR3 is TGTGCCAGCAGACCCCGGGACCGCGATTCTGGCTACACCTTC. It translates to CASRPRDRDSGYTF.

V and J are TRBV13 and TRBJ2-5, with 12 bases that match TRBD2. Germline CDR1 reads PRHDT; CDR2 reads FYEKMQ (reference sequence). Trimming took 5 bases from V and 4 from J; bases not matched to a gene: 8. The CDR3 length is 16 residues. CDR3 sequence (DNA): TGTGCCAGCAGCCATTGGCTAGCGGGAGGGGGAGAGACCCAGTACTTC. Its protein product is CASSHWLAGGGETQYF.